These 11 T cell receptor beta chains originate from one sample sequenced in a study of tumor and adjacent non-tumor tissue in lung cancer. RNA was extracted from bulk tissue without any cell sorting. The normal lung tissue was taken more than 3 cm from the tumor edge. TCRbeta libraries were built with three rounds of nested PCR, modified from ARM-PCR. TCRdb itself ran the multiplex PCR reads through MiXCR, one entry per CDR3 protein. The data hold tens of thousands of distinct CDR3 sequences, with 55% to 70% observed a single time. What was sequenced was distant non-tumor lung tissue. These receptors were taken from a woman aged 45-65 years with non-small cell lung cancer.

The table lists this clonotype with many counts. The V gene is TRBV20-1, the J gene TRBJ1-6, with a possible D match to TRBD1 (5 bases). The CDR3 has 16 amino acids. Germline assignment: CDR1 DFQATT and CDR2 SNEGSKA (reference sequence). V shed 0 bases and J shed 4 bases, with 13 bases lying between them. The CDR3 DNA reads TGCAGTGCTAGAGATTTGCGCAGGGAGTATAATTCACCCCTCCACTTT. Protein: CSARDLRREYNSPLHF.

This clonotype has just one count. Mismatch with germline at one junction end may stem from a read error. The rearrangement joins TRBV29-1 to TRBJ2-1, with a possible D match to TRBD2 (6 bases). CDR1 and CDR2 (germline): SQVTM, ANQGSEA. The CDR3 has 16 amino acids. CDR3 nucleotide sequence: TGCAGTGTTGATCGGTTTGATCTAGCGTCGCGGGTTGAGCAGTTCTTC. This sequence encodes CSVDRFDLASRVEQFF.

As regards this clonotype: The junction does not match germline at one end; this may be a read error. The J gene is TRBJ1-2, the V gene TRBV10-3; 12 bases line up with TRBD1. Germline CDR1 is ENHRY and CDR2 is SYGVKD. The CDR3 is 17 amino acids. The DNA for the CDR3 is TGTGCCATCAGTGATGCGGGACAGGGGGCGCTCCCTTATGGCTGCACCTTC. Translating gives CAISDAGQGALPYGCTF.

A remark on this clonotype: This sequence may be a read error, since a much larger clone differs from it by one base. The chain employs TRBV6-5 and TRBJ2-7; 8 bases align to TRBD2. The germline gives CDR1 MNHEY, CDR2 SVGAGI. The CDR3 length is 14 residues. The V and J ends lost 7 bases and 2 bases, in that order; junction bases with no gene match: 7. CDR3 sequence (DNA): TGTGCCAGCAATCCGACTAGCGAAACCTACGAGCAGTACTTC. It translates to CASNPTSETYEQYF.

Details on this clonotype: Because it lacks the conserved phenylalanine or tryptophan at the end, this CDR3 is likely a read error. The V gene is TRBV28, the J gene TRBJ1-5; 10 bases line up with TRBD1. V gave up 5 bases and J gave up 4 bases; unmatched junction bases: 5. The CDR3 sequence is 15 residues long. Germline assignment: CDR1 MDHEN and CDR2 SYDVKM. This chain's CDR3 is CASSPAGQGNQPQHY. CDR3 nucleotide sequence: TGTGCCAGCAGTCCGGCGGGACAGGGGAATCAGCCCCAGCATTAT.

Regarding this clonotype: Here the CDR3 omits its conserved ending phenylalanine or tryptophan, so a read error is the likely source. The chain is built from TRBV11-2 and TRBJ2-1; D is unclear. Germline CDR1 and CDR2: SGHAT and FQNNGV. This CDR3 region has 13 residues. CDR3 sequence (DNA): TGTGCCAGTAGCTTAGTATTCCTCGGTGAGCAGTTCTTA. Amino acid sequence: CASSLVFLGEQFL.

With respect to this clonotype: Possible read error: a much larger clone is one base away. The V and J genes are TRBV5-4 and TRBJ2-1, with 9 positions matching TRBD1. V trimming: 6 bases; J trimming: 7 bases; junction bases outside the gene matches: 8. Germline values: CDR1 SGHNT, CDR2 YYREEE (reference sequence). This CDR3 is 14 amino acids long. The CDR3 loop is CASNQGQGLNEQFF. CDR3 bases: TGTGCCAGCAACCAGGGACAGGGTCTAAATGAGCAGTTCTTC.

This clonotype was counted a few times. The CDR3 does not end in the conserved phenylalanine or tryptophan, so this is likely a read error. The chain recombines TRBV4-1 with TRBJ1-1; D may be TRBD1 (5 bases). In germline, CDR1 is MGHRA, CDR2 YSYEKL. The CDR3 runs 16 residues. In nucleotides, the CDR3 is TGCGCAAGCAGCCAAGATCGTTGCAGGGCGAACACTGAAGCTTTCTTA. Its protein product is CASSQDRCRANTEAFL.

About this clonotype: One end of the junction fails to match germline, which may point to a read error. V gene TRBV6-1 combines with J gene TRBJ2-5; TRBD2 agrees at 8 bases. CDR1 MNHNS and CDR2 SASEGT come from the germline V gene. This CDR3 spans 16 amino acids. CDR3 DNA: TGTGCCATCACCCAAAAGCGGGGGATCCGAATGGAGACTCAGTACTTC. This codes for CAITQKRGIRMETQYF.

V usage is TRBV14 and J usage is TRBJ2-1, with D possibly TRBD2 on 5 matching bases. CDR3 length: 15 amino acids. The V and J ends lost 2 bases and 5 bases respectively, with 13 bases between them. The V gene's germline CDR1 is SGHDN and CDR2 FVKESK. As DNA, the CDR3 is TGTGCCAGCAGCCAATTTGAGGGAGTAAACAATGAGCAGTTCTTC. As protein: CASSQFEGVNNEQFF.

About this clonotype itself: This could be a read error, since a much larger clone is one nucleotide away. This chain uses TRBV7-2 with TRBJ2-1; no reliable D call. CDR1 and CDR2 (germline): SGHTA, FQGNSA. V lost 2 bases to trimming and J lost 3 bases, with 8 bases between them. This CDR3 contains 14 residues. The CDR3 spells CASSLQLNYNEQFF. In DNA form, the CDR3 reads TGTGCCAGCAGCTTACAGCTGAACTACAATGAGCAGTTCTTC.